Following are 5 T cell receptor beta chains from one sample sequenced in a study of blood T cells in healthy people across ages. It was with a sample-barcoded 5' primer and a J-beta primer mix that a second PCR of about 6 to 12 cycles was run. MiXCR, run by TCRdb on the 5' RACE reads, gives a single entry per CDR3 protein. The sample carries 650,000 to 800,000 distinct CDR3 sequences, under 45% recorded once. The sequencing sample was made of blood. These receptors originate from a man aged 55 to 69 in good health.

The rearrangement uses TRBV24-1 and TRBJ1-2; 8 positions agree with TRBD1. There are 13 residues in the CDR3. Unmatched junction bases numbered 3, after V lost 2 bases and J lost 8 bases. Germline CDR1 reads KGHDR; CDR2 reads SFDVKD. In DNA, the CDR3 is TGTGCCACCAGTGATTACAGGGGGTCCGGCTACACCTTC. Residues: CATSDYRGSGYTF.

The CDR3 reads CASSPQVETQYF. Here the CDR3 DNA reads TGTGCCAGCAGCCCACAGGTGGAGACCCAGTACTTC. V and J are TRBV7-2 and TRBJ2-5, with a possible D match to TRBD1 (5 bases). The germline V and J ends were trimmed by 5 bases and 5 bases, with 9 bases remaining between them. Per the germline V gene, CDR1 is SGHTA and CDR2 is FQGNSA. The CDR3 contains 12 residues.

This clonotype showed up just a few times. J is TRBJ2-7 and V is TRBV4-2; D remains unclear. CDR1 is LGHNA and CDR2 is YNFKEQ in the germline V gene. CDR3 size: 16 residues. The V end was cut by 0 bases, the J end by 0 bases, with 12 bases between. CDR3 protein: CASSQDLSESSYEQYF. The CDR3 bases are TGTGCCAGCAGCCAAGATTTAAGCGAGAGCTCCTACGAGCAGTACTTC.

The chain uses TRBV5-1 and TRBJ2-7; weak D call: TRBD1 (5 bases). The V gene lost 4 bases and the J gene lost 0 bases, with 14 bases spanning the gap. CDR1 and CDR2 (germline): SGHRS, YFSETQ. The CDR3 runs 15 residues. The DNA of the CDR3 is TGCGCCAGCAGCCAAGCAGGGCAAAGCTCCTACGAGCAGTACTTC. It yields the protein CASSQAGQSSYEQYF.

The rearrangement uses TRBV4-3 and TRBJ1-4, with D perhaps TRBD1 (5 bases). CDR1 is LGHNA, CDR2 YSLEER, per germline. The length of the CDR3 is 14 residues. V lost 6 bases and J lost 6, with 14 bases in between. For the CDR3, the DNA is TGCGCCAGCAGTATACAGGTGGATTATGAAAAACTGTTTTTT. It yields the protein CASSIQVDYEKLFF.